The clone carrying this T cell receptor beta chain showed up just a few times. The entry originates in a study of response to subunit inactivated influenza vaccine. TCRdb ran MiXCR on the RT-PCR reads and lists one entry per CDR3 protein. This table has about 620,000 distinct CDR3 sequences, over 9.5% appearing once. This CDR3 has 15 amino acids. Germline loops: CDR1 SEHNR, CDR2 FQNEAQ (reference sequence). V lost 1 base to trimming and J lost 1 base, with 11 bases between them. Here the sequenced sample was PBMCs from blood, taken on the day of vaccination. The chain recombines TRBV7-9 with TRBJ2-7; perhaps TRBD2 as D (6 bases). This clonotype originated in a man in his fifties who received an inactivated influenza vaccine. This chain's CDR3 is CASSLVAGPSYEQYF. CDR3 sequence (DNA): TGTGCCAGCAGCTTAGTTGCGGGACCATCCTACGAGCAGTACTTC.